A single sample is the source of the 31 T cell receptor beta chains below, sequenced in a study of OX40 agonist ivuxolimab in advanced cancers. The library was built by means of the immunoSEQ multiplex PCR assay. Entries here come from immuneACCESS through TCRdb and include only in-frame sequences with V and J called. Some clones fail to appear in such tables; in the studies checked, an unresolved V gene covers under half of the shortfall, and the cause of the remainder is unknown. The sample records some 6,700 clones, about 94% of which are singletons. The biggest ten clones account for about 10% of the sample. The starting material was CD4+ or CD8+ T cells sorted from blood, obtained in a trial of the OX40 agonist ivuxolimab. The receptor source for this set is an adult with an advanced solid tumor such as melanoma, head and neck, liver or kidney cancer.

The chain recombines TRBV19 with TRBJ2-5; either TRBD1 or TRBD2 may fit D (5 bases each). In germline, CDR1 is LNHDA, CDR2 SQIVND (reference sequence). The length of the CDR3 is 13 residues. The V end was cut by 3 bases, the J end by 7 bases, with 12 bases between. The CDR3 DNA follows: TGTGCCAGTAGTATCGGACCGAGGGGGACCCAGTACTTC. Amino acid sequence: CASSIGPRGTQYF.

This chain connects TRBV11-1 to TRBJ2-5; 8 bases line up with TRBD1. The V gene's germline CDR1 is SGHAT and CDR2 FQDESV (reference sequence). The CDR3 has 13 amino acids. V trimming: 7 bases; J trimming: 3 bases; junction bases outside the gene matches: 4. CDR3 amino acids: CASKTGGKETQYF. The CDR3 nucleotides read TGTGCCAGCAAAACAGGGGGGAAAGAGACCCAGTACTTC.

The CDR3 DNA is TGTGCCAGCAGCGAAGCAGGGGCGATGAACACTGAAGCTTTCTTT. Its protein product is CASSEAGAMNTEAFF. The chain uses TRBV7-9 and TRBJ1-1; D might be TRBD1 (6 bases). There are 15 residues in the CDR3. Germline CDR1 reads SEHNR; CDR2 reads FQNEAQ (reference sequence). The germline V and J ends were trimmed by 5 bases and 0 bases, with 13 bases remaining between them.

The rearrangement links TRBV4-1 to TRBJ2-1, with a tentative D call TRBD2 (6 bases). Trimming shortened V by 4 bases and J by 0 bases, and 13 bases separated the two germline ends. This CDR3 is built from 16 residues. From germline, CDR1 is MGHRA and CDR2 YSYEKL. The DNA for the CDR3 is TGCGCCAGCAGCCGATACGGGAGCAGCTCCTACAATGAGCAGTTCTTC. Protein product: CASSRYGSSSYNEQFF.

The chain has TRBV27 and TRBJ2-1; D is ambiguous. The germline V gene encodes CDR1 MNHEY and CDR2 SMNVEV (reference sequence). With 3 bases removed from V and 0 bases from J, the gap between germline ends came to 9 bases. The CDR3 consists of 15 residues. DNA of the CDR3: TGTGCCAGCAGTTTTTCGCCGGGCTCCTACAATGAGCAGTTCTTC. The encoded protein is CASSFSPGSYNEQFF.

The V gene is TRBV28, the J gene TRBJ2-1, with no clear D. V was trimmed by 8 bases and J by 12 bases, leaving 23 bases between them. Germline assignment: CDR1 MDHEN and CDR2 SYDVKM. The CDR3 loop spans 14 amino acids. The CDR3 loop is CASQVLRGNSLQFF. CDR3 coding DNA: TGTGCCAGCCAAGTCCTTCGTGGGAACTCCCTGCAGTTCTTC. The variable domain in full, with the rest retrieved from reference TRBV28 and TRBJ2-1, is DVKVTQSSRYLVKRTGEKVFLECVQDMDHENMFWYRQDPGLGLRLIYFSYDVKMKEKGDIPEGYSVSREKKERFSLILESASTNQTSMYLCASQVLRGNSLQFFGPGTRLTVL.

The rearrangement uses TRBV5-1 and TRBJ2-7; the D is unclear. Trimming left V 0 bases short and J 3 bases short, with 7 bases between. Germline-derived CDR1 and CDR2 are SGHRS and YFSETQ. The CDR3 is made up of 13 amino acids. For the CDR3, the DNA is TGCGCCAGCAGCTTGGCATCGGGCTACGAGCAGTACTTC. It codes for CASSLASGYEQYF.

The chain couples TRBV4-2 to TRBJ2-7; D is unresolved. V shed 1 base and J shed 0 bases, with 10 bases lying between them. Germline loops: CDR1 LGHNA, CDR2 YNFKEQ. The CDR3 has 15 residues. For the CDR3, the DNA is TGTGCCAGCAGCCAAGGAGCAGTCTCCTCCTACGAGCAGTACTTC. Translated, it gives CASSQGAVSSYEQYF.

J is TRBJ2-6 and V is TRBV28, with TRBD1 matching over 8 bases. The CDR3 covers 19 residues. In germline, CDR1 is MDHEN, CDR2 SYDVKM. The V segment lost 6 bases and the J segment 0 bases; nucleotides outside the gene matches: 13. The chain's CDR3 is CASSLLTGAATSGANVLTF. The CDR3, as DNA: TGTGCCAGCAGCCTCCTGACAGGGGCCGCTACCTCTGGGGCCAACGTCCTGACTTTC.

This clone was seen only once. The CDR3 nucleotides read TGCGCCAGCCGCGAGCCGGGAGATGAGCAGTTCTTC. It encodes CASREPGDEQFF. The J gene is TRBJ2-1, the V gene TRBV5-1, with a weak D call TRBD2 (6 bases). The germline CDR1 and CDR2 sequences are SGHRS and YFSETQ. Between the trimmed V and J ends, which lost 7 bases and 8 bases, there was a span of 13 bases. The CDR3 totals 12 residues.

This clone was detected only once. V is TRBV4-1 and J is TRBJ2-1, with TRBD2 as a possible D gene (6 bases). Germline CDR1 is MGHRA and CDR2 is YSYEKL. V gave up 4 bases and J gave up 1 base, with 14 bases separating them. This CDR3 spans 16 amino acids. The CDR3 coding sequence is TGCGCCAGCAGCCCGGGTTATAGCGGATCCTACAATGAGCAGTTCTTC. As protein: CASSPGYSGSYNEQFF.

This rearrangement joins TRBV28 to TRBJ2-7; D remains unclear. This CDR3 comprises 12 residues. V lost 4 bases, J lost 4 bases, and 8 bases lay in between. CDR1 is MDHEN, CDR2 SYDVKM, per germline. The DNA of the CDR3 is TGTGCCAGCAGTTATAGGGTATACGAGCAGTACTTC. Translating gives CASSYRVYEQYF.

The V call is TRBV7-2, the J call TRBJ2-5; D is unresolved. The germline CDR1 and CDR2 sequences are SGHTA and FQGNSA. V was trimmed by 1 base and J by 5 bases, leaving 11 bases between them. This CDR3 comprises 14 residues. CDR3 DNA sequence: TGTGCCAGCAGCTTAGGTTCGGGCCGGGAGACCCAGTACTTC. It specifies CASSLGSGRETQYF.

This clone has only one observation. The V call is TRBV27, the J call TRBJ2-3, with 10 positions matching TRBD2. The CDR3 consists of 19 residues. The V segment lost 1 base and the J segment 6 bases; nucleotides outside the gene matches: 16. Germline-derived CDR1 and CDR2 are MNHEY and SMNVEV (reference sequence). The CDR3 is CASSLFPRRLAGVGDTQYF. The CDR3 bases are TGTGCCAGCAGTTTATTTCCCAGGCGCCTAGCGGGAGTGGGGGATACGCAGTATTTT.

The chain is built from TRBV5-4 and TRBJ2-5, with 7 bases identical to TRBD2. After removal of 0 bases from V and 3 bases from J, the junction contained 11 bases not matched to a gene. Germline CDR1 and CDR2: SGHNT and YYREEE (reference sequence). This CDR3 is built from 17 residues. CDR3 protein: CASSLVGPGRPKETQYF. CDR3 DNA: TGTGCCAGCAGCTTGGTGGGACCCGGGAGGCCCAAAGAGACCCAGTACTTC.

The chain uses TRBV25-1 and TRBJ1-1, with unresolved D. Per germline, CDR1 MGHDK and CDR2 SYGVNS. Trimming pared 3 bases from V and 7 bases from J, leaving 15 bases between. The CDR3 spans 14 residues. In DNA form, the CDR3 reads TGTGCCAGCAGTGAGGAAGGGTGGAGAGGTGAAGCTTTCTTT. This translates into CASSEEGWRGEAFF.

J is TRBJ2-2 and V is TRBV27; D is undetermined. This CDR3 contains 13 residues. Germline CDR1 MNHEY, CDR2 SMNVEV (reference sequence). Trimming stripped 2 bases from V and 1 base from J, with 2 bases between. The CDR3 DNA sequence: TGTGCCAGCAGTTTACTGAACACCGGGGAGCTGTTTTTT. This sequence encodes CASSLLNTGELFF.

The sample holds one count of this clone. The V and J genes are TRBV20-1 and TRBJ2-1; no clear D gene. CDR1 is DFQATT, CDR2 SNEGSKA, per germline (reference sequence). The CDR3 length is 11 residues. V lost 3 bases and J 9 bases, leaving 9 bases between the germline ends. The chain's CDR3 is CSASRLSEQFF. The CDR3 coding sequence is TGCAGTGCTAGTAGGCTCAGTGAGCAGTTCTTC.

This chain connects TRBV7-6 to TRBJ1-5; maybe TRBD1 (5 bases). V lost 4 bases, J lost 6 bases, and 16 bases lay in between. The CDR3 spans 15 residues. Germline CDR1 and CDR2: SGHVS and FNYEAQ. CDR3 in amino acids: CASSSGTGRAQPQHF. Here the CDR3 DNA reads TGTGCCAGCAGCTCCGGGACCGGAAGGGCTCAGCCCCAGCATTTT.

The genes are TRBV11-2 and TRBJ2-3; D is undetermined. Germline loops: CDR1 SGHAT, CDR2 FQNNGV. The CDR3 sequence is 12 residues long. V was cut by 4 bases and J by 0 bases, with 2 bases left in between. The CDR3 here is CASSSSTDTQYF. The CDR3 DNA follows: TGTGCCAGCAGCTCTAGCACAGATACGCAGTATTTT.

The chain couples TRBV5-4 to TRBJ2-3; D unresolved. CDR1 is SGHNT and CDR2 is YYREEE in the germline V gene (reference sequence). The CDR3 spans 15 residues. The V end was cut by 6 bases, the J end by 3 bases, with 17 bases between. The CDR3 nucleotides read TGTGCCAGCAACAACAGAGACTCCGGTACAGATACGCAGTATTTT. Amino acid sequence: CASNNRDSGTDTQYF.

In DNA form, the CDR3 reads TGCGCCAGCAGCTTGGCCGGGACAGGGAGCTACGAGCAGTACTTC. Its translation is CASSLAGTGSYEQYF. The J gene is TRBJ2-7, the V gene TRBV5-1; 9 bases match TRBD1. CDR3 length equals 15 residues. V lost 0 bases, J lost 3 bases, and 4 bases stayed unmatched. Germline V gene lookup returns CDR1 SGHRS and CDR2 YFSETQ.

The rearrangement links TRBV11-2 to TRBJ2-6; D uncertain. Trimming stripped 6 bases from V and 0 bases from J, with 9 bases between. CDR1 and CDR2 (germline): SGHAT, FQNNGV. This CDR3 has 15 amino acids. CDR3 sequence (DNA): TGTGCCAGCAGGGACGGCTACTCTGGGGCCAACGTCCTGACTTTC. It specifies CASRDGYSGANVLTF. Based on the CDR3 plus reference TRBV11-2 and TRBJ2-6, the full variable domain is EAGVAQSPRYKIIEKRQSVAFWCNPISGHATLYWYQQILGQGPKLLIQFQNNGVVDDSQLPKDRFSAERLKGVDSTLKIQPAKLEDSAVYLCASRDGYSGANVLTFGAGSRLTVL.

The CDR3 region has the DNA TGTGCCAGCAGGGACACGGACTATGGCTACACCTTC. Its translation is CASRDTDYGYTF. V is TRBV7-8 and J is TRBJ1-2; possible D gene TRBD1, 5 bases. The CDR3 has 12 amino acids. The germline V gene has CDR1 SGHVS and CDR2 FQNEAQ. The V and J ends lost 6 bases and 3 bases respectively, with 8 bases between them.

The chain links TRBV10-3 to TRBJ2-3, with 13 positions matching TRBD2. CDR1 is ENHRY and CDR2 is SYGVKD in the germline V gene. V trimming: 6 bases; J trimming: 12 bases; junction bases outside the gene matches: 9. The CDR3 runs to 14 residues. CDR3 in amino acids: CAISAGLAGPHQYF. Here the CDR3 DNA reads TGTGCCATCAGCGCGGGACTAGCGGGGCCCCACCAGTATTTT.

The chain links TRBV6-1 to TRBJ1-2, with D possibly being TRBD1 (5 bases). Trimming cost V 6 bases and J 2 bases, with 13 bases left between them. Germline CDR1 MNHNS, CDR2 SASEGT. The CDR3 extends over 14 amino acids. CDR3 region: CASSRADKNYGYTF. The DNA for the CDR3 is TGTGCCAGCAGCCGCGCGGACAAGAACTATGGCTACACCTTC.

CDR3 region: CASSIDSPYEQYF. For the CDR3, the DNA is TGTGCCAGTAGTATAGACAGTCCCTACGAGCAGTACTTC. The chain recombines TRBV19 with TRBJ2-7, with no clear D. Deletions cut 0 bases from V and 2 bases from J, with 5 bases between. The CDR3 consists of 13 residues. Germline V gene lookup returns CDR1 LNHDA and CDR2 SQIVND (reference sequence).

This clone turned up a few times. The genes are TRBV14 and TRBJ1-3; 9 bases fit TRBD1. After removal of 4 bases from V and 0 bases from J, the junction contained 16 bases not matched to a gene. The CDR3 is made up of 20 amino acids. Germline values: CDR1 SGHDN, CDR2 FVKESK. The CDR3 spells CASSLSGTGIAGSSGNTIYF. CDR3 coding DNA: TGTGCCAGCAGCCTATCCGGGACAGGGATTGCCGGATCCTCTGGAAACACCATATATTTT.

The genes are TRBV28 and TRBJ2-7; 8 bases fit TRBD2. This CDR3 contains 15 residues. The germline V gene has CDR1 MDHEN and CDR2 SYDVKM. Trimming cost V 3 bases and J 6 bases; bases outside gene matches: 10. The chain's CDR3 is CASSFGSGGGGEQYF. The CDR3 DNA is TGTGCCAGCAGTTTTGGGTCCGGGGGGGGAGGCGAGCAGTACTTC.

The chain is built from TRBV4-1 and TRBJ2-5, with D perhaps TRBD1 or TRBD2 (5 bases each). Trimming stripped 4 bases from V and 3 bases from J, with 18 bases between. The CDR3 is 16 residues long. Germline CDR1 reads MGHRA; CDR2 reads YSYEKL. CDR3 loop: CASSPPPGTSEETQYF. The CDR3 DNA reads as TGCGCCAGCAGCCCGCCCCCCGGGACGTCTGAAGAGACCCAGTACTTC.

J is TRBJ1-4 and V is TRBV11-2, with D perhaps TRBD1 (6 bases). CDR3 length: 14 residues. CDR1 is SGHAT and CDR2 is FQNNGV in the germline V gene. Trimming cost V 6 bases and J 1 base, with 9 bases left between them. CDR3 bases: TGTGCCAGCAGTCAACAGGGAACTAATGAAAAACTGTTTTTT. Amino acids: CASSQQGTNEKLFF.